The sequence of this T cell receptor (beta chain) was determined in a study of T cell responses to AZD1222 COVID-19 vaccine. About this clone: The target antigen is unknown.

The V and J ends lost 9 bases and 5 bases, in that order; junction bases with no gene match: 7. The germline CDR1 and CDR2 sequences are SGHRS and YFSETQ. This CDR3 comprises 13 residues. Study-level results: Increases in Spike-specific TCR breadth and depth were seen after two AZD1222 doses.

Produced via immunoSEQ multiplex PCR; TCRdb's table is partial and in-frame only. The sample includes roughly 130,000 clones, 90% to 95% seen only once; the top ten take approximately 3%. J is TRBJ1-4 and V is TRBV5-1; 7 bases line up with TRBD1. The receptor was derived from an adult in good health. The sequencing used peripheral blood, collected on day 0 of AZD1222 vaccination. The CDR3: CATQGQPNEKLFF. CDR3 DNA: TGCGCCACCCAGGGACAGCCGAATGAAAAACTGTTTTTT.